The clone carrying this TCR beta chain was seen many times. The antigen remains undetermined. The read falls 3 residues short of the CDR3 end, and the missing part is taken from the germline J gene. TCRdb's table, derived via immunoSEQ multiplex PCR, lists solely in-frame clones and lacks some. This sample shows fewer than 30,000 clones and no singletons; less than 35% rests with the ten largest. This entry is derived from a study of T cell clonality in common variable immunodeficiency. Regarding the study as a whole: Fewer deletions and N-nucleotide insertions were reportedly seen in common variable immunodeficiency TCR beta sequences. Links between repertoire features and CVID complications were heterogeneity-limited. TCRbeta clonality was increased in CVID versus healthy controls.

Patients and controls were mostly of Caucasian heritage. For at least one year, all CVID subjects received replacement immunoglobulin. The CDR3 runs to 16 residues. Germline V gene lookup returns CDR1 MNHEY and CDR2 SVGEGT. V was pared by 6 bases and J by 6 bases, with 11 bases of the junction left unmatched. This receptor was obtained from a human donor with common variable immunodeficiency. This rearrangement joins TRBV6-2 or TRBV6-3 to TRBJ2-1; 10 positions match TRBD1. The sample taken for sequencing was peripheral blood mononuclear cells. CDR3 residues: CASSPRQGAGGNEQFF. Incomplete CDR3 DNA: TGTGCCAGCAGCCCCAGACAGGGGGCGGGTGGCAATGAG.